Following are 25 T cell receptor beta chains from one sample sequenced in a study of blood T cell repertoires in COVID-19. Only in-frame clones appear in the TCRdb table, and some are missing; sequencing was by immunoSEQ multiplex PCR. The table records nearly 35,000 clones, around 87% of them present only once. Specimen: peripheral blood. The receptors shown here come from a human donor in a cohort sampled during active COVID-19.

The chain links TRBV20-1 to TRBJ2-3; D is perhaps TRBD1 (6 bases). Trimming shortened V by 3 bases and J by 11 bases, and 12 bases separated the two germline ends. This CDR3 is 11 amino acids long. Germline assignment: CDR1 DFQATT and CDR2 SNEGSKA (reference sequence). This CDR3 reads CSARIDRRQYF. CDR3 sequence (DNA): TGCAGTGCTAGGATCGACAGGAGGCAGTATTTT.

This clone occurred once. The chain uses TRBV18 and TRBJ2-5; 10 bases are shared with TRBD1. The germline V gene encodes CDR1 KGHSH and CDR2 LQKENI. CDR3 length: 15 residues. After removal of 3 bases from V and 4 bases from J, the junction contained 5 bases not matched to a gene. CDR3: CASSPMTGGSETQYF. The DNA of the CDR3 is TGTGCCAGCTCACCGATGACAGGGGGCTCAGAGACCCAGTACTTC.

The rearrangement uses TRBV6-2 or TRBV6-3 and TRBJ2-1, with 10 bases fitting TRBD1. V trimming: 5 bases; J trimming: 3 bases; junction bases outside the gene matches: 4. CDR3 length equals 15 residues. CDR1 MNHEY and CDR2 SVGEGT come from the germline V gene. The CDR3 nucleotides read TGTGCCAGCAGTCGCGGACAGGGGGACTACAATGAGCAGTTCTTC. Protein: CASSRGQGDYNEQFF.

The chain recombines TRBV11-3 with TRBJ2-7, with 7 bases lining up with TRBD2. Germline V CDR1 and CDR2: SGHNT, YENEEA. The junction had 13 bases not matched to a gene; V was cut back by 5 bases and J by 6 bases. The CDR3 extends over 15 amino acids. CDR3 bases: TGTGCCAGCAGCCCGCGGGGGACCCACCCGGGCGAGCAGTACTTC. Translation: CASSPRGTHPGEQYF.

The chain links TRBV7-9 to TRBJ1-4; D remains ambiguous. Trimming stripped 5 bases from V and 4 bases from J, with 14 bases between. The CDR3 totals 15 residues. Germline V gives CDR1 SEHNR, CDR2 FQNEAQ (reference sequence). The CDR3 bases are TGTGCCAGCAGCCAAACCGGACTTAATAATGAAAAACTGTTTTTT. Protein sequence: CASSQTGLNNEKLFF.

The rearrangement links TRBV29-1 to TRBJ2-3, with TRBD2 matching 9 bases. This CDR3 has 16 residues. Germline V gene sequence: CDR1 SQVTM, CDR2 ANQGSEA. The J segment lost 0 bases and the V segment lost 3 bases, leaving 7 bases of the junction unmatched. CDR3 sequence: CSVDKAGGTSTDTQYF. CDR3 bases: TGCAGCGTTGATAAGGCGGGGGGGACTAGCACAGATACGCAGTATTTT.

This clone was seen a single time. The chain is built from TRBV10-1 and TRBJ1-4; 7 bases match TRBD1. The V gene's germline CDR1 is WNHNN and CDR2 SYGVQD (reference sequence). V lost 2 bases, J lost 7 bases, and 10 bases stayed unmatched. The CDR3 has 16 amino acids. The CDR3 coding sequence is TGCGCCAGCAGTGAGCGAACAGGGGCCCTAGTTGAAAAACTGTTTTTT. This sequence encodes CASSERTGALVEKLFF.

CDR3 region: CASSQDVPGGGLNYEQYF. CDR3 coding DNA: TGCGCCAGCAGCCAAGATGTCCCCGGGGGGGGTTTAAACTACGAGCAGTACTTC. The chain employs TRBV4-3 and TRBJ2-7, with TRBD2 matching over 8 bases. Trimming cost V 0 bases and J 3 bases; bases outside gene matches: 13. The germline V gene has CDR1 LGHNA and CDR2 YSLEER. This CDR3 spans 18 amino acids.

The chain combines TRBV5-1 with TRBJ2-7; TRBD1 matches 7 bases. This CDR3 has 14 amino acids. Germline CDR1 and CDR2: SGHRS and YFSETQ. The J segment lost 3 bases and the V segment lost 0 bases, leaving 3 bases of the junction unmatched. The CDR3: CASSLEGGGYEQYF. The CDR3 DNA sequence: TGCGCCAGCAGCTTGGAAGGGGGCGGCTACGAGCAGTACTTC.

The chain couples TRBV3-1 (or the pseudogene TRBV3-2) to TRBJ2-2, with a tentative D call TRBD2 (6 bases). Germline-derived CDR1 and CDR2 are LGHDT and YNNKEL (reference sequence). The CDR3 loop spans 17 amino acids. The germline V and J ends were trimmed by 0 bases and 0 bases, with 11 bases remaining between them. This CDR3 reads CASSQDLAGSNTGELFF. The CDR3 DNA sequence: TGTGCCAGCAGCCAAGACCTGGCGGGGTCGAACACCGGGGAGCTGTTTTTT.

This clone came up once. This chain uses TRBV10-3 with TRBJ1-1, with a tentative D call TRBD1 (5 bases). Germline lookup yields CDR1 ENHRY and CDR2 SYGVKD. V was shortened by 2 bases and J by 11 bases, with 12 bases between the two germline ends. The CDR3 has 12 residues. CDR3 protein: CAISELGAGAFF. In DNA form, the CDR3 reads TGTGCCATCAGTGAGCTAGGGGCCGGGGCTTTCTTT.

The CDR3: CASSFGGGNIQYF. For the CDR3, the DNA is TGTGCCAGCAGTTTTGGGGGGGGAAACATTCAGTACTTC. J is TRBJ2-4 and V is TRBV28, with 7 bases lining up with TRBD2. The CDR3 loop spans 13 amino acids. Trimming at V came to 3 bases and at J to 6 bases, leaving 2 bases not matched to a gene. CDR1 is MDHEN, CDR2 SYDVKM, per germline.

The chain recombines TRBV6-2 or TRBV6-3 with TRBJ2-5; 13 bases align to TRBD2. CDR1 and CDR2 from the germline V gene are MNHEY and SVGEGT. The J segment lost 2 bases and the V segment lost 5 bases, leaving 2 bases of the junction unmatched. The CDR3 is 15 residues long. CDR3 protein: CASSTTSGGQETQYF. The CDR3 bases are TGTGCCAGCAGTACGACTAGCGGGGGGCAAGAGACCCAGTACTTC.

This clone showed up just once. The chain has TRBV6-5 and TRBJ1-4; 9 nucleotides line up with TRBD1. This CDR3 has 13 amino acids. Trimming at V came to 8 bases and at J to 7 bases, leaving 5 bases not matched to a gene. Germline CDR1 MNHEY, CDR2 SVGAGI. The DNA of the CDR3 is TGTGCCAGCCGGACAGGGGTTCGTGAAAAACTGTTTTTT. Its protein product is CASRTGVREKLFF.

This chain joins TRBV14 and TRBJ2-3; 14 bases fit TRBD2. This CDR3 region has 17 residues. Unmatched junction bases numbered 7, after V lost 5 bases and J lost 3 bases. Germline CDR1 reads SGHDN; CDR2 reads FVKESK. CDR3 sequence: CASSSRTSGGRTDTQYF. The CDR3 DNA reads TGTGCCAGCAGCTCCAGGACTAGCGGGGGGCGAACAGATACGCAGTATTTT.

The chain uses TRBV13 and TRBJ1-1, with 8 positions matching TRBD1. V lost 5 bases and J lost 11; bases outside the gene matches: 4. There are 11 residues in the CDR3. Germline CDR1 reads PRHDT; CDR2 reads FYEKMQ (reference sequence). Here the CDR3 reads CASSQGAGAFF. As DNA, the CDR3 is TGTGCCAGCAGCCAGGGGGCAGGTGCTTTCTTT. Looking up the rest from reference TRBV13 and TRBJ1-1 gives the full variable domain: AAGVIQSPRHLIKEKRETATLKCYPIPRHDTVYWYQQGPGQDPQFLISFYEKMQSDKGSIPDRFSAQQFSDYHSELNMSSLELGDSALYFCASSQGAGAFFGQGTRLTVV.

The chain is built from TRBV18 and TRBJ1-1, with a possible D match to TRBD1 (6 bases). V lost 4 bases and J lost 0, with 9 bases in between. This CDR3 region has 14 residues. CDR1 is KGHSH and CDR2 is LQKENI in the germline V gene. The CDR3 here is CASSRQGMNTEAFF. CDR3 in DNA: TGTGCCAGCTCACGTCAGGGGATGAACACTGAAGCTTTCTTT. The full variable domain, in which reference TRBV18 and TRBJ1-1 provide the parts outside the CDR3, is NAGVMQNPRHLVRRRGQEARLRCSPMKGHSHVYWYRQLPEEGLKFMVYLQKENIIDESGMPKERFSAEFPKEGPSILRIQQVVRGDSAAYFCASSRQGMNTEAFFGQGTRLTVV.

The V and J genes are TRBV7-9 and TRBJ1-3, with D possibly matching TRBD1 (5 bases). Trimming cost V 2 bases and J 4 bases, with 9 bases left between them. Germline values: CDR1 SEHNR, CDR2 FQNEAQ (reference sequence). CDR3 length: 14 amino acids. The CDR3 region is CASSLNRPGNTIYF. The CDR3 DNA sequence: TGTGCCAGCAGCTTAAACAGGCCCGGAAACACCATATATTTT.

This rearrangement joins TRBV9 to TRBJ2-5; 7 nucleotides align to TRBD1. Germline CDR1 reads SGDLS; CDR2 reads YYNGEE. The CDR3 is 16 residues long. Trimming took 2 bases from V and 1 from J; bases not matched to a gene: 8. This CDR3 is CASSVSTGRIQETQYF. In DNA form, the CDR3 reads TGTGCCAGCAGCGTTTCGACAGGGCGAATCCAAGAGACCCAGTACTTC.

The chain is built from TRBV2 and TRBJ1-4, with a weak D call TRBD1 (5 bases). CDR1 and CDR2 from the germline V gene are SNHLY and FYNNEI. The CDR3 totals 13 residues. Trimming took 4 bases from V and 7 from J, leaving 10 bases between them. CDR3 residues: CASSAGFSEKLFF. CDR3 in DNA: TGTGCCAGCAGTGCAGGGTTTAGTGAAAAACTGTTTTTT.

The chain uses TRBV5-4 and TRBJ2-2, with 9 bases lining up with TRBD1. Germline trimming cut 2 bases from V and 0 bases from J; bases unmatched to any gene: 2. There are 16 residues in the CDR3. Germline V gene lookup returns CDR1 SGHNT and CDR2 YYREEE (reference sequence). CDR3 in amino acids: CASSFRTGANTGELFF. The CDR3 region has the DNA TGTGCCAGCAGCTTCCGGACAGGGGCGAACACCGGGGAGCTGTTTTTT.

This clone was recorded once. The genes are TRBV7-2 and TRBJ1-1; a weak D match, TRBD1 (5 bases). CDR1 SGHTA and CDR2 FQGNSA come from the germline V gene. With 1 base removed from V and 0 bases from J, the gap between germline ends came to 9 bases. The CDR3 spans 15 residues. This chain's CDR3 is CASSLDPGMNTEAFF. DNA of the CDR3: TGTGCCAGCAGCTTAGATCCAGGGATGAACACTGAAGCTTTCTTT.

The CDR3 spells CATSEGASYGYTF. In DNA form, the CDR3 reads TGTGCCACCAGTGAGGGGGCAAGCTATGGCTACACCTTC. The chain links TRBV24-1 to TRBJ1-2; a weak D match, TRBD1 (6 bases). With 4 bases removed from V and 4 bases from J, the gap between germline ends came to 9 bases. Germline values: CDR1 KGHDR, CDR2 SFDVKD. The CDR3 extends over 13 amino acids.

The rearrangement uses TRBV6-6 and TRBJ1-1; the D gene is possibly TRBD1 (5 bases). The germline V and J ends were trimmed by 8 bases and 0 bases, with 19 bases remaining between them. Germline V gives CDR1 MNHNY, CDR2 SVGAGI (reference sequence). The CDR3 sequence is 16 residues long. This CDR3 is CASDGGIAKMNTEAFF. CDR3 DNA: TGTGCCAGCGACGGGGGAATCGCTAAAATGAACACTGAAGCTTTCTTT.

This clone is a singleton in its sample. The chain couples TRBV7-2 to TRBJ2-2, with D tentatively TRBD2 (6 bases). CDR3 length: 14 amino acids. Germline CDR1 is SGHTA and CDR2 is FQGNSA. V lost 4 bases to trimming and J lost 3 bases, with 9 bases between them. The CDR3 DNA sequence: TGTGCCAGCAGCTCTACGGGGGACACCGGGGAGCTGTTTTTT. This sequence encodes CASSSTGDTGELFF.